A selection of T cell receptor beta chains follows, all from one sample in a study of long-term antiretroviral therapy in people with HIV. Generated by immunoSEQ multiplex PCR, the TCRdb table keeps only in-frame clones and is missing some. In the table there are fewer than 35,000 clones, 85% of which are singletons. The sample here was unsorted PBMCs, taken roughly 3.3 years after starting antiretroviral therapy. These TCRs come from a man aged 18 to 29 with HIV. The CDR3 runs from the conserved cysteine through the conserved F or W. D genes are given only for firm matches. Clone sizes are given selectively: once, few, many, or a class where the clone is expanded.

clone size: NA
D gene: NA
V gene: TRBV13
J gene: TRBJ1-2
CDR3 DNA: TGTGCCAGCAGCTTCGGCGGGTACTATGGCTACACCTTC
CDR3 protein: CASSFGGYYGYTF

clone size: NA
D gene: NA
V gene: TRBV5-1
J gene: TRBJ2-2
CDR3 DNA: TGCGCCAGCAGCTTGCAGACTTCGACCGGGGAGCTGTTTTTT
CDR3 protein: CASSLQTSTGELFF

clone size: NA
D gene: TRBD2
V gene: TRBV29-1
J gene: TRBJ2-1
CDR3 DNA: TGCAGCGTTGAGGGGGGGAGGCAGGGACGGAATGAGCAGTTCTTC
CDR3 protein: CSVEGGRQGRNEQFF

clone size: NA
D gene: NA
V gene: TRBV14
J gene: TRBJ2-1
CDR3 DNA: TGTGCCAGCAGCCAGGACTCTCCCTACAATGAGCAGTTCTTC
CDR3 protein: CASSQDSPYNEQFF

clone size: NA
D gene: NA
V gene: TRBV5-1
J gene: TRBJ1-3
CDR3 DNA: TGCGCCAGCAGCGGCTCAGAACGAAACACCATATATTTT
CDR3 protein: CASSGSERNTIYF

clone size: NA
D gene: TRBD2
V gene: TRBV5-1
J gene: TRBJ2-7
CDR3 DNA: TGCGCCAGCAGCTTGTCCCTAGCGGAGAACCCTGAGCAGTACTTC
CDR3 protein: CASSLSLAENPEQYF

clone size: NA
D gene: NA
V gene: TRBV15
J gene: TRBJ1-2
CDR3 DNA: TGTGCCACCAGCAGAGATCTGAGCGACAGGTGGATACTAGGCTATGGCTACACCTTC
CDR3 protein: CATSRDLSDRWILGYGYTF

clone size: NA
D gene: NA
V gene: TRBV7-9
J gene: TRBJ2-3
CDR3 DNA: TGTGCCAGCAGCGTCTGGGACGCTAGCACAGATACGCAGTATTTT
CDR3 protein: CASSVWDASTDTQYF

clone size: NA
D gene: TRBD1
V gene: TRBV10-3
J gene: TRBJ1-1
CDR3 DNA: TGTGCCATCAGGGGTACAGGGGGGGGAACTGAAGCTTTCTTT
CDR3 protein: CAIRGTGGGTEAFF

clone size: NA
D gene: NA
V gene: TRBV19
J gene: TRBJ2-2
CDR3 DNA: TGTGCCAGTAGTAAGGGGGAGGCCGGGGAGCTGTTTTTT
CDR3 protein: CASSKGEAGELFF

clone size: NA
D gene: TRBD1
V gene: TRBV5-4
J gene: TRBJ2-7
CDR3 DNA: TGTGCCAGCAGCTACCACCAGGGGGCGGCCTACGAGCAGTACTTC
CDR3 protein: CASSYHQGAAYEQYF

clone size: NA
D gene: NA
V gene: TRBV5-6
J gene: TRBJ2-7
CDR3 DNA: TGTGCCAGCAGCGTGGGCCCGGGAATCGGCTACGAGCAGTACTTC
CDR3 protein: CASSVGPGIGYEQYF

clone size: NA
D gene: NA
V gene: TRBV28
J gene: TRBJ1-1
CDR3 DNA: TGTGCCAGCAGTTACAGGCCAACGAGGACTGAAGCTTTCTTT
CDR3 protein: CASSYRPTRTEAFF

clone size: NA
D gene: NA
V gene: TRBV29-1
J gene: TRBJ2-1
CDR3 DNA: TGCAGCGCAGGGCTGGACTGGGACTACAATGAGCAGTTCTTC
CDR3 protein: CSAGLDWDYNEQFF

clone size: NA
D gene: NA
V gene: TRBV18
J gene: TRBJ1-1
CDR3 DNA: TGTGCCAGCTCACCAGGGGGCGACACTGAAGCTTTCTTT
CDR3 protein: CASSPGGDTEAFF

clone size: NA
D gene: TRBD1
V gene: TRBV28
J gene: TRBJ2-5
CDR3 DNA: TGTGCCAGCAGTTCCCCCAGGGGGCGCCTAGAGACCCAGTACTTC
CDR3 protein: CASSSPRGRLETQYF

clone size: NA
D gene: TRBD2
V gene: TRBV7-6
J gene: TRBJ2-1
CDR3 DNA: TGTGCCAGCAGCCTTGAGGCGGGAGGGGGGAATGAGCAGTTCTTC
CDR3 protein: CASSLEAGGGNEQFF

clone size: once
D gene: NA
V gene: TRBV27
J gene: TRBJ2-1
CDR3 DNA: TGTGCCAGCAGTCCTCCCCGGCGCAACAATGAGCAGTTCTTC
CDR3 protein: CASSPPRRNNEQFF

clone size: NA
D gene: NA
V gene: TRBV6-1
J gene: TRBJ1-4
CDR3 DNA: TGTGCCAGCAGCCCAGGGATTTCCACCGTTGAAAAACTGTTTTTT
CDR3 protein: CASSPGISTVEKLFF

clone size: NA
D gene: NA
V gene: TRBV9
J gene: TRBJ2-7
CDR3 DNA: TGTGCCAGCAGCGTAGGCGACAGCTACGAGCAGTACTTC
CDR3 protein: CASSVGDSYEQYF

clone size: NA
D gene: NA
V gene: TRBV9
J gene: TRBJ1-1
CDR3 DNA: TGTGCCAGCAGCGCTCAATGGGGGGAGGAAGCTTTCTTT
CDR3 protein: CASSAQWGEEAFF

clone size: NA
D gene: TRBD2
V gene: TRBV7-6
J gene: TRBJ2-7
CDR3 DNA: TGTGCCAGCAGCTCCCAGCGGGAGTATTACGAGCAGTACTTC
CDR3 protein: CASSSQREYYEQYF

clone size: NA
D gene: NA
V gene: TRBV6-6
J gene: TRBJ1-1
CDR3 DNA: TGTGCCAGCAGTCTACTCGGCCAATCGAACACTGAAGCTTTCTTT
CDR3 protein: CASSLLGQSNTEAFF

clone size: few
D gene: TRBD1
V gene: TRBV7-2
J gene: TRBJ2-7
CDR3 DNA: TGTGCCAGCAGCATCCCGGGACAGACCTACGAGCAGTACTTC
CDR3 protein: CASSIPGQTYEQYF

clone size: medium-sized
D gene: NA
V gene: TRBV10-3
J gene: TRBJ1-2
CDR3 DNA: TGTGCCATCACCCAGAGGGGAGGGATAGAGGGCTACACCTTC
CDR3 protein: CAITQRGGIEGYTF

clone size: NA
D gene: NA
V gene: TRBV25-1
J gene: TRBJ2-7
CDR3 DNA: TGTGCCAGCAGATCTATAGACAGCAGCTCCTACGAGCAGTACTTC
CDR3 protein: CASRSIDSSSYEQYF

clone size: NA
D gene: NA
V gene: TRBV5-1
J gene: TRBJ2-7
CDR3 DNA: TGCGCCAGCAGCGCGTTAACAGGGCGGAACTACGAGCAGTACTTC
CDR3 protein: CASSALTGRNYEQYF

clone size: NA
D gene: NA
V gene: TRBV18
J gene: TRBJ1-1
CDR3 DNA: TGTGCCAGCTCACCTTCTATGGCGGTGCCCACTGAAGCTTTCTTT
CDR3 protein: CASSPSMAVPTEAFF